This T cell receptor beta chain was identified during a study of blood T cell repertoires in COVID-19. Study details: The origin of the acute and convalescent COVID-19 samples was the United States, Italy and Spain. In each case, the material was cDNA or gDNA derived from T cells, B-cell-depleted T cells, or PBMCs.

Germline V lookup: CDR1 LGHDT, CDR2 YNNKEL (reference sequence). CDR3 length equals 13 residues. Points on this clone: The junction does not match germline at one end; this may be a read error.

Original handling: Estimates of nucleated cell counts were drawn from the amplification of reference gene primers. Libraries were prepared by immunoSEQ multiplex PCR; TCRdb keeps only in-frame clonotypes and omits some of them. That table furnishes V, J and clone size, whereas the DNA furnished D and trimming. Of about 170,000 clones listed, over 80% are singletons. The sequenced sample consisted of peripheral blood. The rearrangement uses TRBV3-1 (or the pseudogene TRBV3-2) and TRBJ2-7; maybe TRBD1 (5 bases). The TCR originated in a woman in her sixties or seventies with acute or convalescent COVID-19. The DNA of the CDR3 is TGTGCCAGCAAGAAGGGGATCTCCAACGAGCAGTACTTC. It translates to CASKKGISNEQYF.